This T cell receptor beta chain was recovered during a study of blood T cells in healthy people across ages. General observations from the study: The unknown donor CMV status may have confounded expanded clonotype changes.

This clonotype was seen more than once but under ten times. Its specificity is unknown. The length of the CDR3 is 18 residues. Losses at the gene ends were 1 base for V and 8 bases for J; bases not matched to a gene: 12. Extracted total RNA amounted to at least 5.5 micrograms for each sample. Sample-barcoded 5' priming and a J-beta primer mix drove a second PCR of 7 to 11 cycles. At least 2.5 million CDR3-containing paired-end reads were obtained per sample. MiXCR was run by TCRdb on the 5' RACE reads, yielding one entry per CDR3 protein. The table has approximately 810,000 distinct CDR3 sequences, under 40% seen once.

The gene calls are TRBV12-3 or TRBV12-4 and TRBJ2-1, with 12 bases fitting TRBD2. The clonotype originates from a man between 18 and 35 years old in good health. The sequenced material came from blood. CDR3 in amino acids: CASSLGLAGANVEDEQFF. DNA for the CDR3: TGTGCCAGCAGTTTAGGACTAGCGGGGGCCAACGTTGAAGATGAGCAGTTCTTC.